The 5 T cell receptor beta chains below were found in one sample sequenced in a study of blood T cell repertoires in COVID-19. Clones were read by immunoSEQ multiplex PCR, and TCRdb kept only the in-frame ones, dropping some. Here the sample spans some 270,000 clones, around 90% being singletons. The sample taken for sequencing was PBMCs or T cells enriched from blood (not recorded which). All receptors come from a woman aged 40 to 55 who had recovered from COVID-19.

The genes are TRBV6-5 and TRBJ2-7; D is perhaps TRBD1 (6 bases). This CDR3 comprises 13 residues. V was cut by 2 bases and J by 3 bases, with 8 bases left in between. Germline assignment: CDR1 MNHEY and CDR2 SVGAGI. The CDR3 sequence is CASSYIRGYEQYF. Here the CDR3 DNA reads TGTGCCAGCAGTTACATCAGGGGCTACGAGCAGTACTTC.

A single count supports this clone. The rearrangement uses TRBV28 and TRBJ1-6, with a weak D call TRBD1 (5 bases). The CDR3 covers 15 residues. V was shortened by 3 bases and J by 4 bases, with 10 bases between the two germline ends. The germline CDR1 and CDR2 sequences are MDHEN and SYDVKM. Here the CDR3 reads CASSLTAPYNSPLHF. Here the CDR3 DNA reads TGTGCCAGCAGTTTGACAGCCCCTTATAATTCACCCCTCCACTTT.

The rearrangement uses TRBV2 and TRBJ2-1, with 10 bases matching TRBD1. The CDR3 loop spans 14 amino acids. The V segment lost 5 bases and the J segment 7 bases; nucleotides outside the gene matches: 5. Per germline, CDR1 SNHLY and CDR2 FYNNEI. The CDR3 reads CASSSRTGGNEQFF. The CDR3 nucleotides read TGTGCCAGCAGTTCGAGGACAGGGGGGAATGAGCAGTTCTTC.

CDR3: CASSLKAGVDTDTQYF. As DNA, the CDR3 is TGTGCCAGCAGCTTAAAGGCAGGGGTCGACACAGATACGCAGTATTTT. J is TRBJ2-3 and V is TRBV7-3; maybe TRBD1 (6 bases). Germline-derived CDR1 and CDR2 are SGHTA and FQGTGA. Trimming left V 1 base short and J 2 bases short, with 13 bases between. This CDR3 has 16 residues.

This chain links TRBV14 with TRBJ2-5, with 9 nucleotides matching TRBD2. The ends lost 3 bases at V and 6 bases at J; junction bases unmatched: 5. Per germline, CDR1 SGHDN and CDR2 FVKESK. The CDR3 length is 14 residues. DNA of the CDR3: TGTGCCAGCAGCCAGGCGGGGGGGCCAAAGACCCAGTACTTC. Its translation: CASSQAGGPKTQYF.